This is a list of T cell receptor beta chains from one sample in a study of cytotoxic CD8 clonotypes in ibrutinib-treated CLL. Method: immunoSEQ multiplex PCR; TCRdb's copy keeps in-frame clones and lacks some. The sample lists about 74,000 clones; about 84% were seen once. Sequencing was performed on PBMCs, taken at disease progression, from a patient treated with ibrutinib. The origin of the receptors is a human donor with chronic lymphocytic leukemia. Each CDR3 is given with its conserved first and last residue. D genes are given only for firm matches. The size field is filled for only some rows; it gives once, few, many or a size class.

j_call: TRBJ1-1; clone_size: once; v_call: TRBV30; d_call: TRBD1; cdr3_nt: TGTGCCTGGAGTGTAAGGGGTTGGACAGGGGTCACTGAAGCTTTCTTT; cdr3_aa: CAWSVRGWTGVTEAFF
j_call: TRBJ2-7; clone_size: few; v_call: TRBV2; d_call: -; cdr3_nt: TGTGCCAGCAGTCCTCAGACCTACGAGCAGTACTTC; cdr3_aa: CASSPQTYEQYF
j_call: TRBJ1-2; clone_size: -; v_call: TRBV7-9; d_call: -; cdr3_nt: TGTGCCAGCAGCTTGTCGTTCGGCATCTATGGCTACACCTTC; cdr3_aa: CASSLSFGIYGYTF
j_call: TRBJ2-1; clone_size: -; v_call: TRBV6-5; d_call: TRBD2; cdr3_nt: TGTGCCAGCAGCCCCGGACTAGCGTACTACAATGAGCAGTTCTTC; cdr3_aa: CASSPGLAYYNEQFF
j_call: TRBJ1-1; clone_size: -; v_call: TRBV6-6; d_call: -; cdr3_nt: TGTGCCAGCAGTGACAACCCTGAAGCTTTCTTT; cdr3_aa: CASSDNPEAFF
j_call: TRBJ1-5; clone_size: once; v_call: TRBV18; d_call: -; cdr3_nt: TGTGCCAGCTCACCCGGTGGGGGTCAGCCCCAGCATTTT; cdr3_aa: CASSPGGGQPQHF
j_call: TRBJ1-1; clone_size: once; v_call: TRBV27; d_call: -; cdr3_nt: TGTGCCAGCAGTTTGTCCCCGGGGTCGAACACTGAAGCTTTCTTT; cdr3_aa: CASSLSPGSNTEAFF
j_call: TRBJ2-1; clone_size: -; v_call: TRBV5-1; d_call: TRBD2; cdr3_nt: TGCGCCAGCAGCTTCACTACTAGCGTTTCCTACAATGAGCAGTTCTTC; cdr3_aa: CASSFTTSVSYNEQFF
j_call: TRBJ1-1; clone_size: -; v_call: TRBV25-1; d_call: -; cdr3_nt: TGTGCCAGCAGTGAAGGCAACAGGAAAGCTTTCTTT; cdr3_aa: CASSEGNRKAFF
j_call: TRBJ2-1; clone_size: -; v_call: TRBV4-1; d_call: -; cdr3_nt: TGCGCCAGCAGCCTTCGCGCGGTCTCCTACAATGAGCAGTTCTTC; cdr3_aa: CASSLRAVSYNEQFF
j_call: TRBJ1-1; clone_size: -; v_call: TRBV30; d_call: -; cdr3_nt: TGTGCCTGGAGTAACAGGCAGAACACTGAAGCTTTCTTT; cdr3_aa: CAWSNRQNTEAFF
j_call: TRBJ1-5; clone_size: -; v_call: TRBV30; d_call: -; cdr3_nt: TGTGCCTGGAGTGTAAGGGATCGGCAGCCCCAGCATTTT; cdr3_aa: CAWSVRDRQPQHF
j_call: TRBJ2-7; clone_size: -; v_call: TRBV29-1; d_call: -; cdr3_nt: TGCAGCGTTGTCAGGGATCACGGCTCCGAGCAGTACTTC; cdr3_aa: CSVVRDHGSEQYF
j_call: TRBJ1-1; clone_size: -; v_call: TRBV19; d_call: -; cdr3_nt: TGTGCCAGTAGTCCTCGCGGGGGCTGGGACACTGAAGCTTTCTTT; cdr3_aa: CASSPRGGWDTEAFF
j_call: TRBJ1-5; clone_size: -; v_call: TRBV2; d_call: -; cdr3_nt: TGTGCCAGCAGCCCGGACAGCCTGGGGAATCAGCCCCAGCATTTT; cdr3_aa: CASSPDSLGNQPQHF
j_call: TRBJ2-2; clone_size: -; v_call: TRBV2; d_call: -; cdr3_nt: TGTGCCAGCAGTGAAAGGGGTTTCGGCACCGGGGAGCTGTTTTTT; cdr3_aa: CASSERGFGTGELFF
j_call: TRBJ1-2; clone_size: -; v_call: TRBV6-6; d_call: TRBD1; cdr3_nt: TGTGCCAGCAGTTACGGCGGCAGGGGGCATGGCTACACCTTC; cdr3_aa: CASSYGGRGHGYTF